The subject of this entry is one T cell receptor (beta chain). Antigen specificity is unknown. The primer mix had 60 Vbeta and 13 Jbeta primers. Per the authors' pipeline: As a later analysis found, there were 78 million or so unique TCR beta chains, of which roughly 11 million were shared. Profiled with immunoSEQ multiplex PCR; TCRdb holds only in-frame clones, not every one. Clonal size and the V and J genes are those of that table, whereas D and trimming came from the DNA. The table includes some 140,000 clones, roughly 80% detected once. This sample was taken from a study of cytomegalovirus exposure and HLA in healthy donors. Study-level results: It was 150 to 200 TCR beta chains that were listed as cytomegalovirus-associated. Prediction of most subjects' HLA-A and HLA-B alleles by TCR beta sequences was reportedly accurate.

Healthy donors of bone marrow made up the group. Trimming left V 1 base short and J 7 bases short, with 7 bases between. The germline CDR1 and CDR2 sequences are LGHNA and YNFKEQ. The CDR3 covers 13 residues. This receptor was identified in a man aged 30 to 39 in good health and CMV-seropositive. The sequenced material came from PBMCs. The rearrangement joins TRBV4-2 to TRBJ1-4; D is uncertain. CDR3 amino acids: CASSQGPGEKLFF. The CDR3 nucleotides are TGTGCCAGCAGCCAAGGTCCCGGTGAAAAACTGTTTTTT.